The T cell receptor (beta chain) described here comes from a study of blood T cells in healthy people across ages. The length of the CDR3 is 16 residues. The V and J ends lost 6 bases and 4 bases, in that order; junction bases with no gene match: 12. A sample-barcoded 5' primer and a J-beta primer mix were used in a second PCR of roughly 6 to 11 cycles. TCRdb redid the calling of the 5' RACE reads with MiXCR, one entry per CDR3 protein. The sample carries about 1.1 million distinct CDR3 sequences, roughly two fifths recorded once. Study-level points and caveats: Total diversity from one million sequenced T cells was likely underestimated.

As regards this clonotype: Its antigen is currently unknown.

The clonotype was recovered from a man aged 18 to 30 in good health. The sample comprised blood. This chain uses TRBV12-3 or TRBV12-4 with TRBJ1-5, with 7 bases fitting TRBD1. The CDR3 nucleotides read TGTGCCAGCAGGGGCACGACAGGGCCACCTAATCAGCCCCAGCATTTT. The encoded protein is CASRGTTGPPNQPQHF.